These T cell receptor beta chains were read from a single sample in a study of blood T cell repertoires in COVID-19. The repertoire was sequenced with immunoSEQ multiplex PCR; TCRdb's copy has only in-frame clones and lacks some. The sample includes around 170,000 clones, under 85% of them seen just once. Source material: peripheral blood. The receptors here all came from a woman aged 40 to 55 with acute or convalescent COVID-19. CDR3s include the opening cysteine and the closing phenylalanine or tryptophan. A D gene is named only where the DNA matches it firmly. Some rows have no size entry. The others give once, few or many, or a class for an expanded clone.

j_gene	v_gene	d_gene	abundance	CDR3nt	CDR3aa
TRBJ1-4	TRBV27	.	.	TGTGCCAGCAGTTTATGGGAGGGAGGTGCTAATGAAAAACTGTTTTTT	CASSLWEGGANEKLFF
TRBJ1-3	TRBV9	.	.	TGTGCCAGCAGCCCACAGGACCCCCGCGCGGACACCATATATTTT	CASSPQDPRADTIYF
TRBJ2-3	TRBV5-1	.	.	TGCGCCAGCAGCTCGGGGGGCCGGACAGATACGCAGTATTTT	CASSSGGRTDTQYF
TRBJ1-1	TRBV6-5	.	.	TGTGCCAGCATGATTGGAGGGACGGGGACTGAAGCTTTCTTT	CASMIGGTGTEAFF
TRBJ1-2	TRBV12-3/TRBV12-4	.	.	TGTGCCAGCCTCAGTAGGGAGAGAGATGGCTACACCTTC	CASLSRERDGYTF
TRBJ2-6	TRBV6-1	.	.	TGTGCCAGCAGTGAATCGGGGTCTGGGGCCAACGTCCTGACTTTC	CASSESGSGANVLTF
TRBJ2-1	TRBV11-3	TRBD2	.	TGTGCCAGCAGCCAGGGTCCGACTAGCGGGCGGTACAATGAGCAGTTCTTC	CASSQGPTSGRYNEQFF
TRBJ1-6	TRBV15	.	once	TGTGCCACCAGCAGAGATACCGGGAGGAATAATTCACCCCTCCACTTT	CATSRDTGRNNSPLHF
TRBJ1-4	TRBV15	.	.	TGTGCCACCAGCAGCGAATACCTGACAGATGGTCGTGAAAAACTGTTTTTT	CATSSEYLTDGREKLFF
TRBJ1-1	TRBV5-4	.	.	TGTGCCAGCAGCTCAGAGGACACCAAGGTCACTGAAGCTTTCTTT	CASSSEDTKVTEAFF
TRBJ2-7	TRBV3-1/TRBV3-2	.	.	TGTGCCAGCAGCCATCCAGGTCCCTACGAGCAGTACTTC	CASSHPGPYEQYF
TRBJ2-7	TRBV2	.	.	TGTGCCAGCAGTTATTTGAGCGAGCAGTACTTC	CASSYLSEQYF
TRBJ1-4	TRBV5-8	TRBD1	.	TGTGCCAGCAGCCCAGACAGGGTTAATGAAAAACTGTTTTTT	CASSPDRVNEKLFF
TRBJ2-7	TRBV5-5	TRBD2	.	TGTGCCAGCAGCTTGGCCACTAGCGGAGCCTACGAGCAGTACTTC	CASSLATSGAYEQYF
TRBJ1-5	TRBV2	.	few	TGTGCCAGCAGGGATAACAGTAATCAGCCCCAGCATTTT	CASRDNSNQPQHF
TRBJ2-7	TRBV12-3/TRBV12-4	.	.	TGTGCCAGCAGTTCCCGCGCCGCCTACGAGCAGTACTTC	CASSSRAAYEQYF
TRBJ2-7	TRBV4-2	.	once	TGTGCCAGCAGCCAAGGGCTAGAGGAGTTCTACGAGCAGTACTTC	CASSQGLEEFYEQYF
TRBJ2-1	TRBV7-7	TRBD1	.	TGTGCTAGCAGCTTAGGAGGACAGGGGGGTGGTGAGCAGTTCTTC	CASSLGGQGGGEQFF
TRBJ1-5	TRBV7-8	.	.	TGTGCCAGCAGCTTAGAGGGGGATCAGCCCCAGCATTTT	CASSLEGDQPQHF
TRBJ1-4	TRBV7-9	.	.	TGTGCCAGCAGCCCCCAGTTGACTAATGAAAAACTGTTTTTT	CASSPQLTNEKLFF